This T cell receptor (beta chain) was obtained from a study of Ad26.COV2.S vaccination and SARS-CoV-2 variants. In the study overall: Participant was drawn from the COV1001 Ad26.COV2.S trial arm. Once or twice, 56 days apart, Ad26.COV2.S was delivered intramuscularly.

As to treatment: about 20 received Ad26.COV2.S at low or high dose, single or two shots; several received placebo; per-sample allocation not given. Sampling happened 63 days after the first vaccine or placebo injection. For this clone: Antigen specificity is unknown.

This table comes from immunoSEQ multiplex PCR, and its TCRdb copy is limited to in-frame clones, with some not included. The sample yields roughly 270,000 clones, 70% to 90% seen once. General observations from the study: Spike-specific responses of CD8+ and CD4+ T cells were reported to display substantial breadth after vaccination. With respect to non-spike TCR breadth, vaccine and placebo recipients were similar.

V lost 3 bases to trimming and J lost 2 bases; unmatched junction nucleotides: 3. The V gene's germline CDR1 is SGHTA and CDR2 FQGNSA. The CDR3 has 14 residues. The input for sequencing was peripheral blood, taken in a trial of Ad26.COV2.S vaccine versus placebo. The TCR comes from a person aged 18-60 years who received the Ad26.COV2.S COVID-19 vaccine or a placebo. The chain is built from TRBV7-2 and TRBJ2-5, with 7 bases fitting TRBD2. The CDR3 loop is CASSFRGVQETQYF. CDR3 bases: TGTGCCAGCAGCTTCCGGGGGGTACAAGAGACCCAGTACTTC.